Shown below are 29 T cell receptor beta chains from a single sample sequenced in a study of breast tumors, draining lymph nodes, adjacent tissues. MiXCR, applied by TCRdb to the multiplex PCR reads, yields one record per CDR3 protein. The table includes some 53,000 distinct CDR3 sequences, roughly 39% detected once. The sequenced sample was breast tumor tissue. These receptors were obtained from a female donor with breast cancer. Some clones in this sample may be carry-over from other donors' samples.

This clonotype was found many times. V is TRBV19 and J is TRBJ1-5, with 7 positions matching TRBD1. Per germline, CDR1 LNHDA and CDR2 SQIVND (reference sequence). V was clipped by 0 bases and J by 6 bases; unmatched bases: 5. CDR3 length: 15 residues. Here the CDR3 reads CASSIDLNRGQPQHF. The CDR3 coding sequence is TGTGCCAGTAGTATAGATCTTAACAGGGGTCAGCCCCAGCATTTT. The whole variable domain, remainder taken from reference TRBV19 and TRBJ1-5, is DGGITQSPKYLFRKEGQNVTLSCEQNLNHDAMYWYRQDPGQGLRLIYYSQIVNDFQKGDIAEGYSVSREKKESFPLTVTSAQKNPTAFYLCASSIDLNRGQPQHFGDGTRLSIL.

Notes on this clonotype: A much larger clone sits a single nucleotide away, making a read error possible. This rearrangement joins TRBV28 to TRBJ2-6; 9 nucleotides match TRBD1. Per germline, CDR1 MDHEN and CDR2 SYDVKM. The CDR3 is 15 residues long. CDR3 residues: CTIQTGGFGANVLTF. Written as DNA, the CDR3 is TGTACCATACAGACAGGGGGTTTTGGGGCCAACGTCCTGACTTTC. The complete variable domain, with remaining parts taken from reference TRBV28 and TRBJ2-6, reads DVKVTQSSRYLVKRTGEKVFLECVQDMDHENMFWYRQDPGLGLRLIYFSYDVKMKEKGDIPEGYSVSREKKERFSLILESASTNQTSMYLCTIQTGGFGANVLTFGAGSRLTVL.

The genes are TRBV7-2 and TRBJ1-4, with TRBD1 as a possible D gene (5 bases). The V end lost 4 bases, the J end lost 0 bases, and 24 bases lay between the germline ends. The CDR3 length is 20 residues. The germline gives CDR1 SGHTA, CDR2 FQGNSA. The CDR3 bases are TGTGCCAGCAGCTACTTCCCCCGGGCAGGGCCCACTACAACTAATGAAAAACTGTTTTTT. Encoded protein: CASSYFPRAGPTTTNEKLFF.

In its sample, this clonotype was seen a few times. This may be a read error, as it is one base from a much larger clone. This chain uses TRBV5-4 with TRBJ2-5, with 7 bases fitting TRBD2. The CDR3 sequence is 18 residues long. Losses at the gene ends were 2 bases for V and 3 bases for J; bases not matched to a gene: 16. CDR1 is SGHNT, CDR2 YYREEE, per germline (reference sequence). The DNA for the CDR3 is TGTGCCAGCAGCTTCTTCCCTCCGTTTGGGGGGGAAGAAGAGACCCAGTACTTC. This gives the protein CASSFFPPFGGEEETQYF.

This chain uses TRBV10-2 with TRBJ1-6, with D maybe TRBD1 (5 bases). From germline, CDR1 is WSHSY and CDR2 SAAADI. The V end was cut by 3 bases, the J end by 10 bases, with 10 bases between. The CDR3 covers 13 residues. CDR3 loop: CASSDRVESPLHF. In DNA, the CDR3 is TGCGCCAGCAGTGACAGGGTGGAATCACCCCTCCACTTT.

This clonotype came up many times. This chain connects TRBV20-1 to TRBJ2-1, with D uncertain. Germline V gene sequence: CDR1 DFQATT, CDR2 SNEGSKA (reference sequence). V dropped 2 bases and J dropped 9 bases, with 11 bases sitting between them. The CDR3 sequence is 12 residues long. The CDR3, as DNA: TGCAGTGCTAGAATTCCGTTGGGTGAGCAGTTCTTC. Its protein is CSARIPLGEQFF.

J is TRBJ1-4 and V is TRBV9; a possible D gene is TRBD1 (5 bases). CDR1 and CDR2 (germline): SGDLS, YYNGEE. The V end was cut by 5 bases, the J end by 6 bases, with 17 bases between. The CDR3 has 15 amino acids. The DNA for the CDR3 is TGTGCCAGCAGTGCATCTGGGACGTACGATGAAAAACTGTTTTTT. Residues: CASSASGTYDEKLFF.

This clonotype showed up many times. The chain has TRBV7-2 and TRBJ2-2; 9 bases map to TRBD1. The germline V gene has CDR1 SGHTA and CDR2 FQGNSA. This CDR3 comprises 13 residues. The CDR3, as DNA: TGTGCAATGGGACAGGGGAACACCGGGGAGCTGTTTTTT. It is translated as CAMGQGNTGELFF.

This chain joins TRBV24-1 and TRBJ2-7, with TRBD1 matching 9 bases. From germline, CDR1 is KGHDR and CDR2 SFDVKD. V shed 3 bases, J shed 2 bases, and the junction held 4 bases outside the gene matches. This CDR3 has 15 amino acids. The CDR3 coding sequence is TGTGCCACCAGTGATCCGGGACAGGGACCCTACGAGCAGTACTTC. Its translation: CATSDPGQGPYEQYF.

This clonotype was found many times. This chain connects TRBV7-9 to TRBJ2-7; D not certain. This CDR3 spans 13 amino acids. V lost 7 bases, J lost 6 bases, and 16 bases lay in between. Per the germline V gene, CDR1 is SEHNR and CDR2 is FQNEAQ (reference sequence). CDR3 sequence: CASNRHRKGEQYF. In DNA, the CDR3 is TGTGCCAGCAACCGGCACAGAAAGGGCGAGCAGTACTTC.

This clonotype was recorded at least ten times. This may be a read error, as it is one base from a much larger clone. This chain links TRBV7-9 with TRBJ2-3, with D possibly being TRBD2 (6 bases). The CDR3 has 16 amino acids. The germline gives CDR1 SEHNR, CDR2 FQNEAQ (reference sequence). V was trimmed by 11 bases and J by 2 bases, leaving 23 bases between them. CDR3 amino acids: CAGTGSGLPITDTQYF. DNA for the CDR3: TGTGCCGGCACTGGGTCGGGACTCCCGATCACAGATACGCAGTATTTT.

This clonotype was detected many times. J is TRBJ1-2 and V is TRBV5-6; no clear D. The length of the CDR3 is 13 residues. From germline, CDR1 is SGHDT and CDR2 YYEEEE. V gave up 3 bases and J gave up 6 bases, with 12 bases separating them. The CDR3 protein is CASSSGSHHGYTF. The CDR3 nucleotides read TGTGCCAGCAGCTCGGGGTCTCATCATGGCTACACCTTC.

This clonotype was counted between two and nine times. This chain connects TRBV7-2 to TRBJ1-5; a weak D match, TRBD1 (5 bases). Germline V gene sequence: CDR1 SGHTA, CDR2 FQGNSA. Trimming shortened V by 1 base and J by 8 bases, and 24 bases separated the two germline ends. This CDR3 is built from 18 residues. The CDR3 protein is CASSLEGTSGQGNEPQHF. CDR3 in DNA: TGTGCCAGCAGCTTAGAGGGGACTAGCGGGCAAGGGAATGAGCCCCAGCATTTT.

The sample holds many counts of this clonotype. The V call is TRBV7-8, the J call TRBJ1-3; the D is unclear. V was pared by 0 bases and J by 2 bases, with 8 bases between. Germline lookup yields CDR1 SGHVS and CDR2 FQNEAQ. This CDR3 contains 15 residues. CDR3 in amino acids: CASSLASFTGNTIYF. For the CDR3, the DNA is TGTGCCAGCAGCTTAGCTTCCTTCACTGGAAACACCATATATTTT.

This clonotype was observed at least ten times. The chain links TRBV4-2 to TRBJ2-1, with TRBD2 matching 12 bases. This CDR3 spans 17 amino acids. Germline V gene lookup returns CDR1 LGHNA and CDR2 YNFKEQ. V shed 4 bases and J 1 base; nucleotides not matched to a gene: 5. CDR3 coding DNA: TGTGCCAGCAGCCTCGAGGGACTAGCGGGTTCCTACAATGAGCAGTTCTTC. It specifies CASSLEGLAGSYNEQFF.

About this clonotype itself: Here the CDR3 omits its conserved ending phenylalanine or tryptophan, so a read error is the likely source. The chain combines TRBV24-1 with TRBJ2-1; D is undetermined. CDR3 size: 15 residues. CDR1 KGHDR and CDR2 SFDVKD come from the germline V gene. The CDR3, as DNA: TGTGCCACCAGTGACGCTCGCGGCCCCTACAATGGGCAGTTCCTC. It encodes CATSDARGPYNGQFL.

Many counts were recorded for this clonotype. The chain uses TRBV5-6 and TRBJ2-7; D may be TRBD2 (6 bases). Germline lookup yields CDR1 SGHDT and CDR2 YYEEEE. V gave up 0 bases and J gave up 5 bases, with 9 bases separating them. This CDR3 has 13 amino acids. The CDR3 sequence is CASSLAVADEQYF. The CDR3, as DNA: TGTGCCAGCAGCTTGGCGGTAGCGGACGAGCAGTACTTC.

This clonotype was counted ten times or more. The chain recombines TRBV5-1 with TRBJ2-5; D may be TRBD2 (5 bases). The CDR3 covers 17 residues. Trimming left V 0 bases short and J 0 bases short, with 15 bases between. The germline V gene encodes CDR1 SGHRS and CDR2 YFSETQ. The CDR3 DNA sequence: TGCGCCAGCAGCTTGGTGTTCGAAGCGGAGGACCAAGAGACCCAGTACTTC. Its protein product is CASSLVFEAEDQETQYF.

The chain recombines TRBV20-1 with TRBJ2-3; 11 bases match TRBD2. V lost 5 bases, J lost 3 bases, and 7 bases stayed unmatched. Germline V lookup: CDR1 DFQATT, CDR2 SNEGSKA (reference sequence). This CDR3 has 15 amino acids. The DNA of the CDR3 is TGCAGTGCTGTAGCGGGAGGGCCAGGGACAGATACGCAGTATTTT. Its translation is CSAVAGGPGTDTQYF.

Note on this clonotype: This may arise from a read error, as a much more abundant clone is one base away. The V gene is TRBV13, the J gene TRBJ1-5; the match to TRBD1 covers 9 bases. The J segment lost 7 bases and the V segment lost 4 bases, leaving 8 bases of the junction unmatched. CDR1 and CDR2 from the germline V gene are PRHDT and FYEKMQ (reference sequence). This CDR3 comprises 15 residues. CDR3 sequence (DNA): TGTGCCAGCAGCTCCCCGGACAGGGGTATCCAGCCCCAGCATTTT. Residues: CASSSPDRGIQPQHF.

This clonotype turned up a few times. J is TRBJ2-5 and V is TRBV29-1, with D hard to call. The germline gives CDR1 SQVTM, CDR2 ANQGSEA. The CDR3 has 12 amino acids. V was shortened by 3 bases and J by 4 bases, with 9 bases between the two germline ends. The CDR3 DNA is TGCAGCGTTGAGGGCATTGGAGAGACCCAGTACTTC. It specifies CSVEGIGETQYF.

This clonotype was recorded a few times. Since the CDR3 does not end with the conserved phenylalanine or tryptophan, this likely comes from a read error. V usage is TRBV29-1 and J usage is TRBJ2-2; TRBD2 might be the D (7 bases). The CDR3 length is 14 residues. From germline, CDR1 is SQVTM and CDR2 ANQGSEA. V gave up 6 bases and J gave up 4 bases, with 15 bases separating them. The CDR3 DNA sequence: TGCAGCGTCGGGGAGGGGGGGTCCACCGGGGAGCTGTTTTCT. Amino acid sequence: CSVGEGGSTGELFS.

This clonotype was found a few times. The J gene is TRBJ2-2, the V gene TRBV6-6, with D tentatively TRBD2 (6 bases). The length of the CDR3 is 19 residues. Germline V lookup: CDR1 MNHNY, CDR2 SVGAGI (reference sequence). Trimming took 4 bases from V and 3 from J, leaving 24 bases between them. The CDR3 region is CASSFPIRTSSGDTGELFF. In DNA form, the CDR3 reads TGTGCCAGCAGTTTTCCCATCCGTACTAGCAGTGGGGACACCGGGGAGCTGTTTTTT.

The chain joins TRBV5-1 to TRBJ2-7; 9 bases fit TRBD1. Germline CDR1 reads SGHRS; CDR2 reads YFSETQ. The V and J ends lost 0 bases and 3 bases, in that order; junction bases with no gene match: 4. The CDR3 has 15 amino acids. The CDR3 DNA follows: TGCGCCAGCAGCTTGGCCGGGACAGGGATCTACGAGCAGTACTTC. Residues: CASSLAGTGIYEQYF.

Of note for this clonotype: A much larger clone differs from this one at a single base, so this may be a read error. Since the CDR3 does not end with the conserved phenylalanine or tryptophan, this likely comes from a read error. J is TRBJ2-1 and V is TRBV10-3, with a tentative D call TRBD2 (6 bases). Germline V lookup: CDR1 ENHRY, CDR2 SYGVKD. This CDR3 region has 15 residues. CDR3 coding DNA: TGTGCCAGCAGTATACAAGCAGGAGGGATGAATGAGCAGTTCCTC. Protein product: CASSIQAGGMNEQFL.

This clonotype was seen more than once but under ten times. The chain joins TRBV6-2 or TRBV6-3 to TRBJ2-4; a possible D gene is TRBD1 (6 bases). V dropped 6 bases and J dropped 0 bases, with 15 bases sitting between them. In germline, CDR1 is MNHEY, CDR2 SVGEGT. The CDR3 is 16 residues long. For the CDR3, the DNA is TGTGCCAGCAGACCAACAGGGTCTGGAGCCAAAAACATTCAGTACTTC. Its translation is CASRPTGSGAKNIQYF.

The sample holds many counts of this clonotype. The chain has TRBV19 and TRBJ1-5; no reliable D call. The V gene's germline CDR1 is LNHDA and CDR2 SQIVND (reference sequence). This CDR3 contains 16 residues. The ends were cut back, 4 bases at V and 0 bases at J, with 13 bases in the middle. The DNA of the CDR3 is TGTGCCAGTAGTACATCCTCATGGGGTAGCAATCAGCCCCAGCATTTT. It yields the protein CASSTSSWGSNQPQHF.

This clonotype was recorded many times. The V gene is TRBV20-1, the J gene TRBJ2-7; D not certain. Deletions cut 0 bases from V and 7 bases from J, with 19 bases between. From germline, CDR1 is DFQATT and CDR2 SNEGSKA (reference sequence). The CDR3 loop spans 15 amino acids. The CDR3 sequence: CSARDLGRIEGEQYF. The DNA of the CDR3 is TGCAGTGCTAGAGATCTAGGTCGGATCGAAGGGGAGCAGTACTTC.

Regarding this clonotype: Germline and junction disagree at one end, which may indicate a read error. This sequence joins TRBV19 and TRBJ2-5; no clear D. The germline gives CDR1 LNHDA, CDR2 SQIVND (reference sequence). This CDR3 is built from 13 residues. The CDR3 spells CASSMLPQEAQYF. The CDR3, as DNA: TGTGCCAGTAGTATGCTCCCGCAAGAGGCCCAGTACTTC.